Sequencing of this T cell receptor beta chain was carried out in a study of blood T cell repertoires in COVID-19. Whole-study context: The study drew acute and convalescent COVID-19 samples from the United States, Italy and Spain. PBMCs, B-cell-depleted T cells, or T cells were the source of the cDNA or gDNA that made up the material.

The CDR3 length is 17 residues. In germline, CDR1 is SGHNT, CDR2 YYREEE (reference sequence). The junction had 15 bases not matched to a gene; V was cut back by 7 bases and J by 3 bases. Per the authors' pipeline: Quantification of nucleated cells was approximated via reference gene primer amplification. Assay used: immunoSEQ multiplex PCR; TCRdb lists only in-frame clones, some missing. V and J calls and clone size follow that table, whereas D and trimming were derived from the DNA. The table shows 140,000 to 150,000 clones, with about 85% occurring only once. The receptor comes from a human donor in a cohort sampled during active COVID-19. The sample taken for sequencing was peripheral blood. The J gene is TRBJ2-5, the V gene TRBV5-4, with TRBD2 matching 10 bases. DNA of the CDR3: TGTGCCAGCTCGCCGCCAAAAGCGGGGGGGAGGGAAGAGACCCAGTACTTC. As protein: CASSPPKAGGREETQYF.